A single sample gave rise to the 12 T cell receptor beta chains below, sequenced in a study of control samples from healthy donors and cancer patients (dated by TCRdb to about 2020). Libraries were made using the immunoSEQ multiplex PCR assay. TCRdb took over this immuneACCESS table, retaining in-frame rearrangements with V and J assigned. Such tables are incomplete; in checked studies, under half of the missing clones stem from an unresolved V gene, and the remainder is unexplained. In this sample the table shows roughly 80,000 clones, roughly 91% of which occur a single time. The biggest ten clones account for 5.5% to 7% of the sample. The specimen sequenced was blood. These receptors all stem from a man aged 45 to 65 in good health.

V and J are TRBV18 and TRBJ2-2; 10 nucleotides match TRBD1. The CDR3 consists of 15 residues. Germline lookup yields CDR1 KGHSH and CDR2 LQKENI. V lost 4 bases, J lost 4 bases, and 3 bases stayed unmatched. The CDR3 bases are TGTGCCAGCTCACAGGGACAGGGGAGCACCGGGGAGCTGTTTTTT. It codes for CASSQGQGSTGELFF.

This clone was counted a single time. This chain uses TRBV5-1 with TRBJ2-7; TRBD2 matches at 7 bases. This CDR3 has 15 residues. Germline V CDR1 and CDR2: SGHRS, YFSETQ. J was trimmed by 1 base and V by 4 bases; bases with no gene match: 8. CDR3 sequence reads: CASSLSGVVSYEQYF. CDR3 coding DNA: TGCGCCAGCAGCCTCAGCGGGGTGGTATCCTACGAGCAGTACTTC.

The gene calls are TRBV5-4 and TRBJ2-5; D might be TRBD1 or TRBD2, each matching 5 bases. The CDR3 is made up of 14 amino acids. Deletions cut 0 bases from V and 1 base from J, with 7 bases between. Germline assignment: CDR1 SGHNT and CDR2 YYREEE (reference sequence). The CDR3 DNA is TGTGCCAGCAGCTTGGGGGACCGCCAAGAGACCCAGTACTTC. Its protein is CASSLGDRQETQYF.

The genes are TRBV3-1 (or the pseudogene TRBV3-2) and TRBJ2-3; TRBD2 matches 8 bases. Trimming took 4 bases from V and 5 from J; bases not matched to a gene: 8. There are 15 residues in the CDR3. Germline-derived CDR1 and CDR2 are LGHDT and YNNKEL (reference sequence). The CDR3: CASSPGGGHQDTQYF. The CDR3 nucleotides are TGTGCCAGCAGCCCCGGCGGGGGGCATCAAGATACGCAGTATTTT.

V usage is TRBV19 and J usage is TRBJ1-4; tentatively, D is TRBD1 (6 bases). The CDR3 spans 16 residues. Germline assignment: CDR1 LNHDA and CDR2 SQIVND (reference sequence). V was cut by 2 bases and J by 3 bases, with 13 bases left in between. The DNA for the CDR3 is TGTGCCAGTAGTATACGGGGGGCAGGATCTAATGAAAAACTGTTTTTT. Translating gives CASSIRGAGSNEKLFF.

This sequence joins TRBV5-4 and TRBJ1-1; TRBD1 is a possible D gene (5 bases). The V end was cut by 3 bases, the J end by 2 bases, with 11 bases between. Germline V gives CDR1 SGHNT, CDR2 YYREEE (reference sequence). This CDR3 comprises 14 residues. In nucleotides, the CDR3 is TGTGCCAGCAGCTCCCCTCAGGGAAACACTGAAGCTTTCTTT. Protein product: CASSSPQGNTEAFF.

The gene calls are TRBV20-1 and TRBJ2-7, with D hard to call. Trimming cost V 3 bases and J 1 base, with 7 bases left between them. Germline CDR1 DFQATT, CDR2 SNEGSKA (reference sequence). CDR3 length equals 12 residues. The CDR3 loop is CSASPRSYEQYF. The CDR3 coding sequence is TGCAGTGCTAGTCCGAGATCCTACGAGCAGTACTTC.

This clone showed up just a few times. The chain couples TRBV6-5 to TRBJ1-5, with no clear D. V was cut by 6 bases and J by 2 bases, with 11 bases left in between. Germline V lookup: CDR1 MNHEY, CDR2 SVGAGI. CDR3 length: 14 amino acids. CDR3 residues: CASRDYTGNQPQHF. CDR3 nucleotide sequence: TGTGCCAGCAGGGACTACACAGGCAATCAGCCCCAGCATTTT.

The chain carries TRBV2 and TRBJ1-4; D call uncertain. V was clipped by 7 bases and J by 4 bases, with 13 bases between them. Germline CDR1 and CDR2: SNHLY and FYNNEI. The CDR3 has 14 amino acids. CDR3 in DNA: TGTGCCAGCAAGACCCCGAACGATAATGAAAAACTGTTTTTT. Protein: CASKTPNDNEKLFF.

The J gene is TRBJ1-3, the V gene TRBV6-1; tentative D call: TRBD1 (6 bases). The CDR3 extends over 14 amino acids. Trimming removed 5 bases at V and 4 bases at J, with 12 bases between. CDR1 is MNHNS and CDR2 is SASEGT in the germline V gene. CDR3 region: CASSSGTQGNTIYF. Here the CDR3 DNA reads TGTGCCAGCAGTTCCGGGACACAGGGAAACACCATATATTTT.

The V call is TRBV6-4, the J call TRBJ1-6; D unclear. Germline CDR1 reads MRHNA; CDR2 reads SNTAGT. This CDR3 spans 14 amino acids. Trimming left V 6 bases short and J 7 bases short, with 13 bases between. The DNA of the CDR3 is TGTGCCAGCAGCCCCGAGGTTCGGAATTCACCCCTCCACTTT. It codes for CASSPEVRNSPLHF.

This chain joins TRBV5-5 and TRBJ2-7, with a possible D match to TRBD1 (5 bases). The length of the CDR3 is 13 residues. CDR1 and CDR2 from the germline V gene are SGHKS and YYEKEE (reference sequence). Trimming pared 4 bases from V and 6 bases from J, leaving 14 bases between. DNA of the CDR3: TGTGCCAGCAGCCGACTCAGGGTTCCCGAGCAGTACTTC. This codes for CASSRLRVPEQYF.